The clone carrying this T cell receptor beta chain was counted at least ten times. The sample belongs to a study of neurological immune-mediated disorders. TCRdb re-derived calls from the 5' RACE reads in MiXCR, one entry per CDR3 protein. The sample records about 59,000 distinct CDR3 sequences, approximately 3.5% being singletons. The specimen was PBMCs. The TCR originated in a woman in her thirties with multiple sclerosis.

DNA of the CDR3: TGCAGTGCTAGATTTTCAAGACTAGCGGGGTCAGATACGCAGTATTTT. Encoded protein: CSARFSRLAGSDTQYF. The chain links TRBV20-1 to TRBJ2-3; 11 nucleotides match TRBD2. Per the germline V gene, CDR1 is DFQATT and CDR2 is SNEGSKA (reference sequence). The CDR3 has 16 residues. The junction had 8 bases not matched to a gene; V was cut back by 2 bases and J by 4 bases.